This TCR beta chain appears in the sequencing data of a study of T cells in Graves' hyperthyroidism and ophthalmopathy. About the study: The blood sample was taken at first diagnosis, before treatment began. Findings of the study overall: For ophthalmopathy, model prediction preceded onset by a median 6.5 months.

This clonotype was detected only a few times. Antigen unknown. PBMCs were collected from an approximately 9.5 ml volume of fresh peripheral blood. Germline V gene data show CDR1 as MNHNS and CDR2 as SASEGT. The germline V and J ends were trimmed by 4 bases and 5 bases, with 15 bases remaining between them. CDR3 length: 14 residues. Amplified regions were TCR beta CDR3 sequences from RNA transcripts. TCR CDR3 underwent first-round RT-PCR with the HTBI primer set. TCRdb called the multiplex PCR reads again in MiXCR, with one record for every CDR3 protein. Seen here are about 640,000 distinct CDR3 sequences, about a fifth observed once, and the top ten hold under 35%.

The sequencing input was blood. The chain links TRBV6-1 to TRBJ2-7; a possible D gene is TRBD2 (5 bases). This TCR was sampled from a man between 25 and 39 years old with Graves' ophthalmopathy. The CDR3 DNA reads TGTGCCAGCAGTGCTTCCGAGTTCGGGGACGAGCAGTACTTC. Protein product: CASSASEFGDEQYF.